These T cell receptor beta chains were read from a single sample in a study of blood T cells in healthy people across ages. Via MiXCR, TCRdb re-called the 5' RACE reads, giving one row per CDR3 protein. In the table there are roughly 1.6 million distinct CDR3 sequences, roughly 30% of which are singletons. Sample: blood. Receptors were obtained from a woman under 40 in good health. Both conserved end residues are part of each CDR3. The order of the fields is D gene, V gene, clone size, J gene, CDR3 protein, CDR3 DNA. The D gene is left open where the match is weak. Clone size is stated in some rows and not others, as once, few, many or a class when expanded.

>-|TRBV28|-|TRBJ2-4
CASSQAENIQYF
TGTGCCAGCTCCCAAGCAGAAAACATTCAGTACTTC
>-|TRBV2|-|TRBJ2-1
CASRPGLEQFF
TGTGCCAGCAGGCCGGGACTTGAGCAGTTCTTC
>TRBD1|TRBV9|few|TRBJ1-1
CASSAARDRGLTNTEAFF
TGTGCCAGCAGCGCCGCACGGGACAGGGGGCTCACGAACACTGAAGCTTTCTTT
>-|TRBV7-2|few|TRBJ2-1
CASSVGGPDEQFF
TGTGCCAGCAGCGTCGGGGGGCCCGATGAGCAGTTCTTC
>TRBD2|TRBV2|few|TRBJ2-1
CASRGLVHEQFF
TGTGCCAGCAGAGGACTAGTCCATGAGCAGTTCTTC
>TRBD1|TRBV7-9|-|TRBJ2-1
CASRRTGTINEQFF
TGTGCCAGCAGAAGGACAGGGACAATCAATGAGCAGTTCTTC
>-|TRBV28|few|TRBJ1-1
CASSLVEGRTEAFF
TGTGCCAGCAGTTTGGTTGAAGGTCGGACTGAAGCTTTCTTT
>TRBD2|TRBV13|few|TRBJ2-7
CASNVAGGSSYEQYF
TGTGCCAGCAACGTCGCGGGGGGAAGCTCCTACGAGCAGTACTTC
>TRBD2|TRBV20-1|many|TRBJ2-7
CSAATSGGPYEQYF
TGCAGTGCCGCCACTAGCGGGGGGCCCTACGAGCAGTACTTC
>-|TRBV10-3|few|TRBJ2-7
CAISEPVYEQYF
TGTGCCATCAGTGAGCCGGTCTACGAGCAGTACTTC
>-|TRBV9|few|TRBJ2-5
CASSVVSGGGETQYF
TGTGCCAGCAGCGTAGTTAGTGGGGGTGGTGAGACCCAGTACTTC
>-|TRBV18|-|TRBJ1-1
CASSPGKGTAFF
TGTGCCAGCTCACCGGGGAAGGGTACAGCTTTCTTT
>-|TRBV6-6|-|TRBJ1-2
CTSSYTETSGPTYGYTF
TGTACCAGCAGTTATACAGAAACTTCCGGGCCGACATATGGCTACACCTTC
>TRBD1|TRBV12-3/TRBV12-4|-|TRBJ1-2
CASTQPGQGGGYTF
TGTGCCAGCACCCAGCCGGGACAGGGAGGCGGCTACACCTTC
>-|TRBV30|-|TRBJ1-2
CALVRGNGYTF
TGTGCCTTGGTTAGGGGTAATGGCTACACCTTC
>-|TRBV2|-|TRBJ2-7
CASGSEKASPEQYF
TGTGCCAGCGGCTCAGAAAAGGCCTCTCCCGAGCAGTACTTC
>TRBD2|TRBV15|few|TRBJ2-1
CATSRVTSGSHEQFF
TGTGCCACCAGCAGAGTCACTAGCGGGTCCCATGAGCAGTTCTTC
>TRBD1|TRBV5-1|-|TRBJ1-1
CASSQTDREAFF
TGCGCCAGCAGCCAGACGGACAGGGAAGCTTTCTTT
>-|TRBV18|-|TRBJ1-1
CASSPLAETNTEAFF
TGTGCCAGCTCACCACTTGCGGAAACGAACACTGAAGCTTTCTTT
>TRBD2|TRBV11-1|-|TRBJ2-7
CASELGTSGAYEQYF
TGTGCCAGCGAACTGGGGACTAGCGGGGCCTACGAGCAGTACTTC
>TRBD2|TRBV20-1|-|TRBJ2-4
CSAIESRGENIQYF
TGCAGTGCTATCGAGAGTCGGGGGGAAAACATTCAGTACTTC
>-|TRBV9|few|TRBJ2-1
CASSVPQWAAGVDNEQFF
TGTGCCAGCAGCGTACCCCAATGGGCGGCAGGGGTGGACAATGAGCAGTTCTTC
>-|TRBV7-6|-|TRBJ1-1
CASSGAGGRPTEAFF
TGTGCCAGCAGCGGAGCCGGGGGGCGGCCCACTGAAGCTTTCTTT
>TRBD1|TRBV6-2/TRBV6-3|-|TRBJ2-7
CASSFPDRLSYEQYF
TGTGCCAGCAGTTTCCCGGACAGGCTCTCCTACGAGCAGTACTTC
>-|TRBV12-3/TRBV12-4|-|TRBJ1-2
CASSLIDGYTF
TGTGCCAGCAGTTTAATTGATGGCTACACCTTC
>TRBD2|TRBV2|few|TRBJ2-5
CASNTGTSGRETQYF
TGTGCCAGCAATACCGGGACTAGCGGGAGAGAGACCCAGTACTTC
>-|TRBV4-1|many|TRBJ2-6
CASSQDQRGSGANVLTF
TGCGCCAGCAGCCAAGATCAAAGAGGGTCTGGGGCCAACGTCCTGACTTTC
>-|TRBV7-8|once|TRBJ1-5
CASSLQGDQSQHF
TGTGCCAGCAGCTTACAGGGAGATCAGTCCCAGCATTTT
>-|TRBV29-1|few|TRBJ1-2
CSVTPGPNYGYTF
TGCAGCGTAACTCCGGGACCTAACTATGGCTACACCTTC
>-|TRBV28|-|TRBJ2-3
CASSPSRPTDTQYF
TGTGCCAGCAGTCCTTCCCGACCGACAGATACGCAGTATTTT
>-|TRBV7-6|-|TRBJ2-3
CASSPARATDTQYF
TGTGCCAGCAGCCCCGCTAGAGCCACAGATACGCAGTATTTT
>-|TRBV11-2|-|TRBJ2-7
CASSLAGGRGLYEQYF
TGTGCCAGCAGCTTAGCTGGGGGCAGGGGTTTGTACGAGCAGTACTTC
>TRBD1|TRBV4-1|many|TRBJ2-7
CASSQVQGSSYEQYF
TGCGCCAGCAGCCAAGTACAGGGGAGTTCCTACGAGCAGTACTTC
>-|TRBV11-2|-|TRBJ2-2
CASSLGGRRGLTGELFF
TGTGCCAGCAGCTTAGGAGGGCGCAGGGGACTAACCGGGGAGCTGTTTTTT
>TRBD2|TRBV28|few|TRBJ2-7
CASSLYSGMGSYEQYF
TGTGCCAGCAGTTTATATAGCGGGATGGGTTCCTACGAGCAGTACTTC